Listed here is a single T cell receptor (beta chain). The antigen remains undetermined. This sample is part of a study of cytomegalovirus exposure and HLA in healthy donors. Notes on the study in general: The classifier, whose performance was assessed in both the original and validation cohorts, reportedly diagnosed cytomegalovirus status with high specificity and sensitivity. When analyzed later, a missense DCLRE1C variant was found to be linked to TCR beta V- and J-gene trimming. In a later analysis, parvovirus B19, influenza, CMV and Epstein-Barr virus appeared linked to several top co-occurrence clusters.

Samples came from healthy bone marrow donors. The PCR ran on 60 Vbeta and 13 Jbeta primers. Profiled with immunoSEQ multiplex PCR; TCRdb holds only in-frame clones, not every one. This sample has around 150,000 clones; 60% to 80% occur once, and the top ten carry around 9.8%. Sequencing was carried out using PBMCs. This clonotype originated in a young man in good health and CMV-seropositive.

CDR3: CASSRGGGPTPPNEQFF. CDR3 nucleotides: TGTGCCAGCAGCCGCGGCGGGGGCCCCACCCCCCCCAATGAGCAGTTCTTC. The chain joins TRBV5-4 to TRBJ2-1; tentatively, D is TRBD2 (7 bases). The V end was cut by 4 bases, the J end by 6 bases, with 23 bases between. The germline CDR1 and CDR2 sequences are SGHNT and YYREEE (reference sequence). This CDR3 comprises 17 residues.